This record looks at one T cell receptor (beta chain) sequence and its context. Germline CDR1 reads MNHEY; CDR2 reads SMNVEV (reference sequence). The CDR3 loop spans 11 amino acids. Trimming removed 6 bases at V and 3 bases at J, with 2 bases between. The assay was immunoSEQ multiplex PCR, and TCRdb's table has in-frame clones only and misses some. The sample lists tens of thousands of clones; around nine tenths were seen once. These data originate in a study of T cell responses to AZD1222 COVID-19 vaccine. The sample was peripheral blood, taken 28 days after the second AZD1222 dose. The genes are TRBV27 and TRBJ2-2; D is ambiguous. The TCR was taken from an adult who received the AZD1222 COVID-19 vaccine. The CDR3 DNA is TGTGCCAGCAGGGACACCGGGGAGCTGTTTTTT. Translation gives CASRDTGELFF.